The 28 T cell receptor beta chains presented below share a single source sample, sequenced in a study of T cell repertoires in cytomegalovirus infection. TCRdb re-called the reads through MiXCR, storing one row per CDR3 protein. The sample lists approximately 500,000 distinct CDR3 sequences, about 11% occurring once. The sequenced sample consisted of PBMCs. Receptor source: a human donor in good health (CMV status not recorded). Some clones in this sample may be carry-over from other donors' samples.

This clonotype has ten or more counts. This rearrangement joins TRBV4-1 to TRBJ2-7; either TRBD1 or TRBD2 may fit D (6 bases each). The CDR3 has 12 residues. Germline V gives CDR1 MGHRA, CDR2 YSYEKL. Trimming left V 4 bases short and J 6 bases short, with 10 bases between. The DNA of the CDR3 is TGCGCCAGCAGCCCGGAGGGGGGCGAGCAGTACTTC. Translating gives CASSPEGGEQYF.

The chain is built from TRBV28 and TRBJ2-7; D may correspond to TRBD1 or TRBD2 (6 bases each). Trimming shortened V by 2 bases and J by 3 bases, and 20 bases separated the two germline ends. The CDR3 totals 17 residues. Germline CDR1 MDHEN, CDR2 SYDVKM. In DNA form, the CDR3 reads TGTGCCAGCAGTTTAGCCGGAGGGGGACTGTATAACTACGAGCAGTACTTC. Its translation is CASSLAGGGLYNYEQYF.

This clonotype was picked up a small number of times. The chain joins TRBV20-1 to TRBJ2-1, with TRBD2 matching 7 bases. Germline V gene lookup returns CDR1 DFQATT and CDR2 SNEGSKA (reference sequence). V was clipped by 5 bases and J by 10 bases; unmatched bases: 14. There are 14 residues in the CDR3. The DNA of the CDR3 is TGCAGTGCTCCACGACTAGCCCTTGAAGACGAGCAGTTCTTC. This codes for CSAPRLALEDEQFF.

The gene calls are TRBV5-6 and TRBJ1-1; no firm D call. This CDR3 contains 14 residues. Germline values: CDR1 SGHDT, CDR2 YYEEEE. Trimming cost V 7 bases and J 1 base, with 14 bases left between them. DNA of the CDR3: TGTGCCAGCGAAGAGGGCTTGGGGAACACTGAAGCTTTCTTT. Translated, it gives CASEEGLGNTEAFF.

The table lists this clonotype with many counts. V usage is TRBV6-5 and J usage is TRBJ1-6; no definite D call. Per germline, CDR1 MNHEY and CDR2 SVGAGI. V gave up 7 bases and J gave up 2 bases, with 12 bases separating them. The CDR3 loop spans 15 amino acids. This chain's CDR3 is CASNKDGPYNSPLHF. The CDR3 coding sequence is TGTGCCAGCAATAAGGACGGACCCTATAATTCACCCCTCCACTTT.

This sequence joins TRBV7-9 and TRBJ2-3; 9 nucleotides line up with TRBD2. This CDR3 region has 17 residues. The germline CDR1 and CDR2 sequences are SEHNR and FQNEAQ (reference sequence). V gave up 2 bases and J gave up 1 base; unmatched junction bases: 7. CDR3 sequence: CASSLPNQRGGTDTQYF. In DNA, the CDR3 is TGTGCCAGCAGCTTACCAAATCAGCGGGGGGGCACAGATACGCAGTATTTT.

This clonotype has at least ten counts. The CDR3 here is CASGLDYTGELFF. The DNA of the CDR3 is TGTGCCAGCGGCCTTGACTACACCGGGGAGCTGTTTTTT. The V call is TRBV11-2, the J call TRBJ2-2; D unresolved. CDR1 and CDR2 (germline): SGHAT, FQNNGV. V gave up 8 bases and J gave up 3 bases, with 10 bases separating them. The CDR3 is 13 residues long.

This clonotype was observed at least ten times. This chain links TRBV7-2 with TRBJ1-4, with D unclear. Looked up from germline, CDR1 is SGHTA and CDR2 is FQGNSA. V was cut by 6 bases and J by 8 bases, with 13 bases left in between. This CDR3 contains 13 residues. CDR3 amino acids: CASSYKMGEKLFF. In DNA form, the CDR3 reads TGTGCCAGCAGTTATAAAATGGGGGAAAAACTGTTTTTT.

This clonotype was found many times. V is TRBV12-5 and J is TRBJ1-1, with TRBD1 identical over 8 bases. V shed 1 base and J 11 bases; nucleotides not matched to a gene: 3. Germline V lookup: CDR1 LGHNT, CDR2 FRNRAP. The CDR3 is 12 amino acids. CDR3 in amino acids: CASGLDRGRAFF. The CDR3 coding sequence is TGTGCTAGTGGTTTGGACAGGGGGAGGGCTTTCTTT. The complete variable domain, with remaining parts taken from reference TRBV12-5 and TRBJ1-1, reads DARVTQTPRHKVTEMGQEVTMRCQPILGHNTVFWYRQTMMQGLELLAYFRNRAPLDDSGMPKDRFSAEMPDATLATLKIQPSEPRDSAVYFCASGLDRGRAFFGQGTRLTVV.

To note about this clonotype: This may stem from a read error, because a much larger clone lies one nucleotide away. The rearrangement joins TRBV29-1 to TRBJ2-3, with D tentatively TRBD2 (6 bases). The V gene's germline CDR1 is SQVTM and CDR2 ANQGSEA. V was clipped by 2 bases and J by 4 bases, with 13 bases between them. The CDR3 length is 14 residues. CDR3 in amino acids: CSVEWSASADTQYF. The CDR3, as DNA: TGCAGCGTTGAATGGTCCGCTAGCGCAGATACGCAGTATTTT.

The V call is TRBV10-3, the J call TRBJ2-5; D remains ambiguous. Deletions cut 0 bases from V and 1 base from J, with 6 bases between. CDR3 length: 14 amino acids. CDR1 is ENHRY, CDR2 SYGVKD, per germline. The CDR3 DNA follows: TGTGCCATCAGTGAGTCTCGTTTCCAAGAGACCCAGTACTTC. The encoded protein is CAISESRFQETQYF.

The CDR3 DNA sequence: TGTGCCAGCAGTGGGACGACTGGAGATACGCAGTATTTT. Translating gives CASSGTTGDTQYF. This chain links TRBV2 with TRBJ2-3; D not resolved. This CDR3 has 13 residues. Between the trimmed V and J ends, which lost 4 bases and 5 bases, there was a span of 10 bases. Germline CDR1 is SNHLY and CDR2 is FYNNEI.

This clonotype was detected a few times. The chain carries TRBV6-5 and TRBJ1-5; D is undetermined. The CDR3 has 15 amino acids. Germline V CDR1 and CDR2: MNHEY, SVGAGI. Trimming pared 2 bases from V and 8 bases from J, leaving 16 bases between. Here the CDR3 reads CASSYLGPSEEPQHF. CDR3 DNA sequence: TGTGCCAGCAGTTACCTGGGTCCCTCAGAGGAGCCCCAGCATTTT.

In this sample, this clonotype turned up many times. The V gene is TRBV18, the J gene TRBJ1-2; 8 bases line up with TRBD1. The CDR3 covers 14 residues. Germline V gene sequence: CDR1 KGHSH, CDR2 LQKENI. The junction had 9 bases not matched to a gene; V was cut back by 6 bases and J by 6 bases. In nucleotides, the CDR3 is TGTGCCAGCTCCTCCGACAGGGGTCCTCATGGCTACACCTTC. Protein product: CASSSDRGPHGYTF.

In this sample, this clonotype turned up many times. The gene calls are TRBV25-1 and TRBJ1-1, with D possibly being TRBD1 (5 bases). V was pared by 5 bases and J by 1 base, with 8 bases between. The CDR3 loop spans 13 amino acids. The germline V gene has CDR1 MGHDK and CDR2 SYGVNS. The CDR3 DNA reads as TGTGCCAGCAGTCGTGGGGGGAACACTGAAGCTTTCTTT. Its protein product is CASSRGGNTEAFF. The variable domain in full, with the rest retrieved from reference TRBV25-1 and TRBJ1-1, is EADIYQTPRYLVIGTGKKITLECSQTMGHDKMYWYQQDPGMELHLIHYSYGVNSTEKGDLSSESTVSRIRTEHFPLTLESARPSHTSQYLCASSRGGNTEAFFGQGTRLTVV.

This clonotype was detected a few times. The CDR3: CASSWTSTGALYEQYF. The CDR3 nucleotides are TGCGCCAGCAGCTGGACCTCGACAGGGGCCTTGTACGAGCAGTACTTC. V and J are TRBV5-1 and TRBJ2-7, with 8 bases identical to TRBD1. CDR1 and CDR2 (germline): SGHRS, YFSETQ. V shed 3 bases and J 4 bases; nucleotides not matched to a gene: 12. CDR3 length: 16 residues.

There are many counts of this clonotype. J is TRBJ2-7 and V is TRBV6-5; TRBD1 matches 7 bases. The CDR3 loop spans 14 amino acids. V shed 0 bases, J shed 6 bases, and the junction held 5 bases outside the gene matches. The V gene's germline CDR1 is MNHEY and CDR2 SVGAGI. Here the CDR3 reads CASSYSRQGVEQYF. The DNA for the CDR3 is TGTGCCAGCAGTTACTCGAGACAGGGCGTCGAGCAGTACTTC.

This clonotype has a count of ten or more. The V call is TRBV2, the J call TRBJ1-1; the D gene is possibly TRBD1 (6 bases). Trimming took 2 bases from V and 5 from J, leaving 12 bases between them. CDR1 is SNHLY and CDR2 is FYNNEI in the germline V gene. The CDR3 is 14 amino acids. The CDR3 region has the DNA TGTGCCAGCAGTGAACAAGGGGGTGGGACTGAAGCTTTCTTT. Its translation is CASSEQGGGTEAFF. Full variable domain (missing parts from reference TRBV2 and TRBJ1-1): EPEVTQTPSHQVTQMGQEVILRCVPISNHLYFYWYRQILGQKVEFLVSFYNNEISEKSEIFDDQFSVERPDGSNFTLKIRSTKLEDSAMYFCASSEQGGGTEAFFGQGTRLTVV.

This clonotype was counted ten times or more. The chain joins TRBV10-3 to TRBJ2-1; 8 bases agree with TRBD1. From germline, CDR1 is ENHRY and CDR2 SYGVKD. Trimming removed 0 bases from V and 9 bases from J; junction bases left unmatched: 4. CDR3 length: 14 amino acids. This CDR3 reads CAISESTGATEQFF. The DNA for the CDR3 is TGTGCCATCAGTGAGTCGACAGGGGCGACTGAGCAGTTCTTC.

This clonotype was found many times. The V gene is TRBV27, the J gene TRBJ2-1; 12 bases map to TRBD2. V shed 10 bases and J 6 bases; nucleotides not matched to a gene: 10. CDR3 size: 15 residues. The germline V gene encodes CDR1 MNHEY and CDR2 SMNVEV (reference sequence). The CDR3 loop is CATLGLAGPGNEQFF. Written as DNA, the CDR3 is TGTGCCACCCTAGGACTAGCGGGACCGGGCAATGAGCAGTTCTTC.

In regard to this clonotype: A read error may explain this, as a much larger clone is one base away. V and J are TRBV18 and TRBJ2-1; 14 nucleotides agree with TRBD2. Germline lookup yields CDR1 KGHSH and CDR2 LQKENI. The CDR3 length is 15 residues. This chain's CDR3 is CASSPGTSGRNERFF. CDR3 nucleotides: TGTGCCAGCTCACCTGGGACTAGCGGGAGAAATGAGCGGTTCTTC.

The V gene is TRBV5-1, the J gene TRBJ2-3, with D unresolved. The CDR3 consists of 14 residues. Deletions cut 4 bases from V and 4 bases from J, with 13 bases between. Per the germline V gene, CDR1 is SGHRS and CDR2 is YFSETQ. The chain's CDR3 is CASSPSPGSDTQYF. The CDR3 DNA reads as TGCGCCAGCAGCCCGAGCCCCGGGTCAGATACGCAGTATTTT.

This clonotype was detected many times. The V call is TRBV28, the J call TRBJ1-5; D not certain. Trimming removed 7 bases from V and 3 bases from J, with 22 bases in between. Germline CDR1 and CDR2: MDHEN and SYDVKM. CDR3 length: 17 residues. CDR3 in DNA: TGTGCCAGCACCCGAGGCCGCCAATCTGCTTTCAATCAGCCCCAGCATTTT. It specifies CASTRGRQSAFNQPQHF.

This clonotype showed up many times. This chain uses TRBV28 with TRBJ2-1; weak D call: TRBD2 (5 bases). The CDR3 has 14 amino acids. V was shortened by 7 bases and J by 2 bases, with 12 bases between the two germline ends. Germline V gives CDR1 MDHEN, CDR2 SYDVKM. CDR3 in DNA: TGTGCCAGCATGCTAGTGGGAGCCTACAATGAGCAGTTCTTC. This sequence encodes CASMLVGAYNEQFF.

This clonotype was observed at least ten times. This chain uses TRBV7-3 with TRBJ2-2; D gene uncertain. This CDR3 has 13 residues. Germline V CDR1 and CDR2: SGHTA, FQGTGA. V was pared by 2 bases and J by 6 bases, with 7 bases between. CDR3 sequence: CASSLGRSGELFF. CDR3 bases: TGTGCCAGCAGCTTAGGTCGATCCGGGGAGCTGTTTTTT.

This clonotype was seen many times. The rearrangement joins TRBV19 to TRBJ2-5; 7 bases are a match to TRBD1. CDR3 length: 14 residues. The V and J ends lost 8 bases and 3 bases, in that order; junction bases with no gene match: 9. Germline-derived CDR1 and CDR2 are LNHDA and SQIVND (reference sequence). CDR3: CASSDRTLKETQYF. CDR3 sequence (DNA): TGTGCCAGTTCGGACAGGACCTTGAAAGAGACCCAGTACTTC.

This clonotype has at least ten counts. The chain employs TRBV7-8 and TRBJ1-3, with D hard to call. Germline CDR1 is SGHVS and CDR2 is FQNEAQ. V shed 1 base and J shed 0 bases, with 4 bases lying between them. The CDR3 spans 14 residues. The CDR3 region is CASSLESSGNTIYF. For the CDR3, the DNA is TGTGCCAGCAGCTTAGAAAGCTCTGGAAACACCATATATTTT.

This clonotype was observed at least ten times. CDR3 in DNA: TGTGCCAGCAGCTTAGGGCTAGCGGGAGTCACGCAGTATTTT. As protein: CASSLGLAGVTQYF. The chain carries TRBV7-2 and TRBJ2-3, with TRBD2 matching 10 bases. The trim removed 1 base at V and 9 bases at J, leaving 4 bases unmatched. The germline CDR1 and CDR2 sequences are SGHTA and FQGNSA. The CDR3 is made up of 14 amino acids.